This passage covers 20 T cell receptor beta chains from one sample sequenced in a study of blood T cells in healthy people across ages. Then a second PCR, running about 6 to 12 cycles, was carried out with a sample-barcoded 5' primer and a J-beta primer mix. One entry per CDR3 protein results from TCRdb running MiXCR on the 5' RACE reads. Of fewer than 2,000,000 distinct CDR3 sequences listed, approximately 32% are singletons. Sequenced material: blood. These receptors were collected from a woman in her thirties in good health.

The V call is TRBV5-4, the J call TRBJ2-5; D perhaps matches TRBD1 (6 bases). The CDR3 totals 17 residues. The V end lost 3 bases, the J end lost 2 bases, and 20 bases lay between the germline ends. The germline V gene encodes CDR1 SGHNT and CDR2 YYREEE (reference sequence). CDR3 loop: CASSSLIDTGYQETQYF. The CDR3 DNA sequence: TGTGCCAGCAGCTCACTAATAGATACAGGGTATCAAGAGACCCAGTACTTC. Based on the CDR3 plus reference TRBV5-4 and TRBJ2-5, the full variable domain is ETGVTQSPTHLIKTRGQQVTLRCSSQSGHNTVSWYQQALGQGPQFIFQYYREEENGRGNFPPRFSGLQFPNYSSELNVNALELDDSALYLCASSSLIDTGYQETQYFGPGTRLLVL.

The count of this clonotype is one. The chain is built from TRBV12-3 or TRBV12-4 and TRBJ2-5; D uncertain. The CDR3 loop spans 15 amino acids. V was shortened by 1 base and J by 1 base, with 10 bases between the two germline ends. CDR3 residues: CASSLGIEIQETQYF. The CDR3 DNA reads as TGTGCCAGCAGTTTAGGCATTGAAATCCAAGAGACCCAGTACTTC.

The chain is built from TRBV5-6 and TRBJ1-6; D remains unclear. Trimming shortened V by 0 bases and J by 7 bases, and 8 bases separated the two germline ends. Germline V CDR1 and CDR2: SGHDT, YYEEEE. The CDR3 covers 14 residues. The CDR3 here is CASSLGAKNSPLHF. In nucleotides, the CDR3 is TGTGCCAGCAGCTTGGGCGCGAAGAATTCACCCCTCCACTTT.

This chain connects TRBV4-1 to TRBJ1-5; D unresolved. CDR1 MGHRA and CDR2 YSYEKL come from the germline V gene. V shed 1 base and J shed 0 bases, with 7 bases lying between them. The CDR3 extends over 15 amino acids. The CDR3 DNA is TGCGCCAGCAGCCAAGGGCTGTTTAGCAATCAGCCCCAGCATTTT. Its translation: CASSQGLFSNQPQHF.

The chain is built from TRBV9 and TRBJ1-1; the match to TRBD1 covers 8 bases. Unmatched junction bases numbered 4, after V lost 2 bases and J lost 4 bases. CDR1 and CDR2 (germline): SGDLS, YYNGEE. This CDR3 spans 14 amino acids. The chain's CDR3 is CASSVTGGSTEAFF. The CDR3 DNA reads as TGTGCCAGCAGCGTCACAGGGGGTTCCACTGAAGCTTTCTTT.

This chain joins TRBV29-1 and TRBJ2-5; no definite D call. The CDR3 runs 12 residues. CDR1 and CDR2 (germline): SQVTM, ANQGSEA. V dropped 6 bases and J dropped 2 bases, with 10 bases sitting between them. DNA for the CDR3: TGCAGCGTAATCACCTTACAAGAGACCCAGTACTTC. Protein sequence: CSVITLQETQYF. The full variable domain, with the rest looked up from reference TRBV29-1 and TRBJ2-5, is SAVISQKPSRDICQRGTSLTIQCQVDSQVTMMFWYRQQPGQSLTLIATANQGSEATYESGFVIDKFPISRPNLTFSTLTVSNMSPEDSSIYLCSVITLQETQYFGPGTRLLVL.

This clonotype was observed a handful of times. The rearrangement links TRBV27 to TRBJ1-5; maybe TRBD1 (5 bases). The CDR3 spans 17 residues. Trimming cost V 6 bases and J 0 bases, with 18 bases left between them. CDR1 and CDR2 from the germline V gene are MNHEY and SMNVEV (reference sequence). In nucleotides, the CDR3 is TGTGCCAGCAGCCCCCTGGGGCAATCCGGTAGCAATCAGCCCCAGCATTTT. It specifies CASSPLGQSGSNQPQHF.

To note about this clonotype: In this CDR3 the conserved last residue, phenylalanine or tryptophan, is missing, so a read error is likely. The chain combines TRBV20-1 with TRBJ2-5; D not certain. The CDR3 contains 12 residues. Germline values: CDR1 DFQATT, CDR2 SNEGSKA (reference sequence). Trimming shortened V by 3 bases and J by 7 bases, and 12 bases separated the two germline ends. CDR3 loop: CSASLSSGTQYV. Written as DNA, the CDR3 is TGCAGTGCTAGTCTGTCTTCGGGGACCCAGTACGTC.

The chain combines TRBV20-1 with TRBJ2-3, with 10 bases fitting TRBD2. The ends lost 1 base at V and 4 bases at J; junction bases unmatched: 5. The CDR3 consists of 15 residues. CDR1 is DFQATT and CDR2 is SNEGSKA in the germline V gene (reference sequence). CDR3 amino acids: CSARGTAGGPDTQYF. CDR3 nucleotides: TGCAGTGCTAGAGGGACAGCGGGGGGGCCAGATACGCAGTATTTT.

Comment on this clonotype: This may be a read error: a much more frequent sequence differs by one nucleotide. The gene calls are TRBV5-1 and TRBJ1-5; D not resolved. Germline values: CDR1 SGHRS, CDR2 YFSETQ. This CDR3 is built from 15 residues. Here the CDR3 reads CAGSLGSQPNQPQHF. The DNA for the CDR3 is TGCGCCGGCAGCTTGGGAAGCCAGCCCAATCAGCCCCAGCATTTT.

There are a few counts of this clonotype. The chain couples TRBV6-1 to TRBJ2-5; a weak D match, TRBD2 (6 bases). This CDR3 contains 17 residues. The germline V gene has CDR1 MNHNS and CDR2 SASEGT. V was cut by 5 bases and J by 0 bases, with 19 bases left in between. CDR3 bases: TGTGCCAGCAGTCCGCGTCTCGCCACTAGCTACCAAGAGACCCAGTACTTC. Protein sequence: CASSPRLATSYQETQYF.

The V gene is TRBV3-1, the J gene TRBJ2-7; 8 bases map to TRBD2. V lost 3 bases and J lost 3; bases outside the gene matches: 10. This CDR3 is built from 16 residues. Germline values: CDR1 LGHDT, CDR2 YNNKEL (reference sequence). In nucleotides, the CDR3 is TGTGCCAGCAGCCACTCTGGATCCGGGACTAGCTACGAGCAGTACTTC. Encoded protein: CASSHSGSGTSYEQYF.

CDR3 in amino acids: CASSLATVYNEQFF. The CDR3 bases are TGTGCCAGCAGCTTAGCTACGGTATACAATGAGCAGTTCTTC. V gene TRBV7-2 combines with J gene TRBJ2-1; D is uncertain. Trimming shortened V by 0 bases and J by 4 bases, and 7 bases separated the two germline ends. CDR1 is SGHTA and CDR2 is FQGNSA in the germline V gene. The CDR3 spans 14 residues.

At least ten counts were recorded for this clonotype. This sequence joins TRBV6-2 or TRBV6-3 and TRBJ2-1, with no clear D. Trimming left V 5 bases short and J 4 bases short, with 9 bases between. Germline V gives CDR1 MNHEY, CDR2 SVGEGT. The CDR3 totals 13 residues. This chain's CDR3 is CASSSMAYNEQFF. DNA of the CDR3: TGTGCCAGCAGTAGTATGGCTTACAATGAGCAGTTCTTC.

V gene TRBV27 combines with J gene TRBJ2-5; a possible D gene is TRBD1 (5 bases). Trimming removed 7 bases at V and 3 bases at J, with 12 bases between. The CDR3 is 13 residues long. Germline values: CDR1 MNHEY, CDR2 SMNVEV (reference sequence). The CDR3 DNA reads TGTGCCAGCATCCTACGACAGAAAGAGACCCAGTACTTC. Amino acid sequence: CASILRQKETQYF.

The J gene is TRBJ1-5, the V gene TRBV12-3 or TRBV12-4; perhaps TRBD1 as D (5 bases). This CDR3 contains 13 residues. Trimming cost V 5 bases and J 9 bases, with 14 bases left between them. The CDR3, as DNA: TGTGCCAGCAGTCCACGGGACCGGGGGCCCCAGCATTTT. This gives the protein CASSPRDRGPQHF.

The chain employs TRBV30 and TRBJ2-7; D is perhaps TRBD1 (6 bases). V lost 2 bases to trimming and J lost 2 bases, with 10 bases between them. From germline, CDR1 is GTSNPN and CDR2 SVGIG (reference sequence). This CDR3 comprises 13 residues. The CDR3 protein is CAWSRQATYEQYF. The DNA of the CDR3 is TGTGCCTGGAGTCGACAGGCAACCTACGAGCAGTACTTC.

This clonotype was counted between two and nine times. J is TRBJ1-2 and V is TRBV18; no definite D call. This CDR3 region has 14 residues. The V gene lost 3 bases and the J gene lost 2 bases, with 10 bases spanning the gap. The germline V gene has CDR1 KGHSH and CDR2 LQKENI. As DNA, the CDR3 is TGTGCCAGCTCACCGATTCCCGAGAACTATGGCTACACCTTC. It is translated as CASSPIPENYGYTF.

Note on this clonotype: This clone may be a read error of a much larger clone one base away. The V call is TRBV29-1, the J call TRBJ2-1; a weak D match, TRBD2 (5 bases). Germline V lookup: CDR1 SQVTM, CDR2 ANQGSEA. The CDR3 extends over 19 amino acids. Trimming left V 6 bases short and J 4 bases short, with 31 bases between. CDR3 nucleotide sequence: TGCAGCGTCGCGGGTAGCAGCGGAAGTGAAGCGACACAGTACAATGAGCAGTTCTTC. Translating gives CSVAGSSGSEATQYNEQFF.

This clonotype was counted only a few times. The genes are TRBV21-1 and TRBJ1-1; TRBD1 is taken as the D call from the table, unchecked against the DNA. TRBV21-1 is a known pseudogene. The CDR3 consists of 16 residues. CDR3 in DNA: TGTGCCAGCAGCAAAAGGAGAAACAGGGGGCTTACTGAAGCTTTCTTT. The encoded protein is CASSKRRNRGLTEAFF.